The 20 T cell receptor beta chains below all came from one sample that was sequenced in a study of Graves' ophthalmopathy and Graves' hyperthyroidism. As the template, RNA transcripts were used to amplify TCR beta CDR3 regions. The library came from an HTBI-primed first-round RT-PCR and a second-round multiplex PCR. TCRdb re-derived calls from the multiplex PCR reads in MiXCR, one entry per CDR3 protein. The sample records about 370,000 distinct CDR3 sequences, roughly 18% being singletons. The source material was peripheral blood. Receptor source: a woman aged 18-35 years with Graves' ophthalmopathy.

In this sample, this clonotype turned up many times. This chain links TRBV4-1 with TRBJ1-1, with D hard to call. Deletions cut 0 bases from V and 4 bases from J, with 18 bases between. The CDR3 contains 17 residues. Germline lookup yields CDR1 MGHRA and CDR2 YSYEKL. The CDR3 nucleotides are TGCGCCAGCAGCCAAGATCGGAGTCAGTATATCGGCACTGAAGCTTTCTTT. Encoded protein: CASSQDRSQYIGTEAFF.

At least ten counts were recorded for this clonotype. A much larger clone differs by one base, so this may be a read error. V gene TRBV12-3 or TRBV12-4 combines with J gene TRBJ2-5; tentative D call: TRBD1 (6 bases). The ends were cut back, 5 bases at V and 1 base at J, with 17 bases in the middle. The CDR3 is 16 residues long. The CDR3 loop reads CASSPGVFGVQETQYF. The CDR3 nucleotides read TGTGCCAGCAGTCCAGGGGTGTTTGGGGTCCAAGAGACCCAGTACTTC.

This clonotype showed up many times. This chain joins TRBV28 and TRBJ1-1; the D is unclear. The CDR3 extends over 15 amino acids. Germline values: CDR1 MDHEN, CDR2 SYDVKM. V lost 10 bases, J lost 1 base, and 19 bases lay in between. The DNA of the CDR3 is TGTGCCACTAAACCTGGTATGGGTGAGAACACTGAAGCTTTCTTT. It yields the protein CATKPGMGENTEAFF. Combining the CDR3 with reference TRBV28 and TRBJ1-1 gives the whole variable domain DVKVTQSSRYLVKRTGEKVFLECVQDMDHENMFWYRQDPGLGLRLIYFSYDVKMKEKGDIPEGYSVSREKKERFSLILESASTNQTSMYLCATKPGMGENTEAFFGQGTRLTVV.

This clonotype was observed many times. The chain combines TRBV4-3 with TRBJ2-7, with 10 bases aligning to TRBD2. Germline CDR1 reads LGHNA; CDR2 reads YSLEER. CDR3 length equals 13 residues. Trimming at V came to 4 bases and at J to 8 bases, leaving 5 bases not matched to a gene. The CDR3 is CASSPLAGGKQYF. CDR3 nucleotides: TGCGCCAGCAGCCCCTTAGCGGGAGGCAAGCAGTACTTC.

This clonotype was seen at least ten times. This chain links TRBV19 with TRBJ1-1; 8 bases fit TRBD1. The CDR3 has 11 amino acids. The V segment lost 9 bases and the J segment 12 bases; nucleotides outside the gene matches: 9. Germline assignment: CDR1 LNHDA and CDR2 SQIVND (reference sequence). CDR3 protein: CASYWTGRTFF. The DNA of the CDR3 is TGTGCCAGCTACTGGACAGGGAGAACTTTCTTT.

This clonotype has more than one count but fewer than ten. The chain recombines TRBV7-8 with TRBJ2-7; TRBD2 might be the D (6 bases). Germline loops: CDR1 SGHVS, CDR2 FQNEAQ. The CDR3 sequence is 16 residues long. V lost 8 bases and J 2 bases, leaving 22 bases between the germline ends. CDR3 in amino acids: CASRQLGGTSPYEQYF. DNA of the CDR3: TGTGCCAGCCGACAGTTGGGCGGGACGTCACCCTACGAGCAGTACTTC.

The rearrangement links TRBV28 to TRBJ2-7, with TRBD1 identical over 9 bases. This CDR3 spans 13 amino acids. The V gene end was trimmed by 7 bases and the J gene end by 6 bases; junction bases not matched to a gene: 7. The germline V gene has CDR1 MDHEN and CDR2 SYDVKM. CDR3 coding DNA: TGTGCCAGCACCCGGACAGGGGTAAGCGAGCAGTACTTC. Residues: CASTRTGVSEQYF.

There are many counts of this clonotype. This chain's CDR3 is CASNRDMGGRMNTEAFF. The DNA for the CDR3 is TGTGCCAGCAACCGAGACATGGGAGGGAGGATGAACACTGAAGCTTTCTTT. The V gene is TRBV12-3 or TRBV12-4, the J gene TRBJ1-1; D uncertain. V was shortened by 7 bases and J by 0 bases, with 21 bases between the two germline ends. CDR3 size: 17 residues.

In this sample, this clonotype turned up many times. The chain recombines TRBV2 with TRBJ2-7, with 7 bases matching TRBD2. This CDR3 is built from 14 residues. The germline V gene has CDR1 SNHLY and CDR2 FYNNEI. V shed 1 base and J 6 bases; nucleotides not matched to a gene: 6. The CDR3 is CASSEDSGRREQYF. DNA for the CDR3: TGTGCCAGCAGTGAAGATAGCGGGCGACGCGAGCAGTACTTC.

This clonotype was seen ten or more times. The chain carries TRBV20-1 and TRBJ2-7, with TRBD2 matching 7 bases. The V and J ends lost 5 bases and 0 bases, in that order; junction bases with no gene match: 7. This CDR3 has 14 residues. Looked up from germline, CDR1 is DFQATT and CDR2 is SNEGSKA (reference sequence). This CDR3 is CSARVGGSSYEQYF. CDR3 DNA sequence: TGCAGTGCTCGCGTCGGGGGGAGCTCCTACGAGCAGTACTTC.

There are many counts of this clonotype. The chain employs TRBV19 and TRBJ1-1; D possibly corresponds to TRBD1 (5 bases). This CDR3 has 15 amino acids. Germline V CDR1 and CDR2: LNHDA, SQIVND (reference sequence). V lost 8 bases to trimming and J lost 0 bases, with 16 bases between them. The CDR3 reads CASGTGLVMNTEAFF. CDR3 nucleotides: TGTGCCAGTGGGACGGGGTTGGTTATGAACACTGAAGCTTTCTTT.

This clonotype occurred many times. The V gene is TRBV19, the J gene TRBJ2-5; 9 bases match TRBD2. Germline CDR1 and CDR2: LNHDA and SQIVND (reference sequence). The CDR3 totals 19 residues. The V gene end was trimmed by 4 bases and the J gene end by 2 bases; junction bases not matched to a gene: 17. CDR3 protein: CASSSLAGSQAGWQETQYF. As DNA, the CDR3 is TGTGCCAGTAGTAGCCTAGCGGGGAGTCAGGCTGGATGGCAAGAGACCCAGTACTTC.

This clonotype was seen at least ten times. DNA of the CDR3: TGTGCCAGCAGGCCCGGGACAGGGTATAGCAATCAGCCCCAGCATTTT. Protein: CASRPGTGYSNQPQHF. The chain combines TRBV12-3 or TRBV12-4 with TRBJ1-5; 9 bases agree with TRBD1. The CDR3 consists of 16 residues. V trimming: 6 bases; J trimming: 0 bases; junction bases outside the gene matches: 6.

This clonotype was counted ten times or more. The gene calls are TRBV30 and TRBJ1-2; D possibly corresponds to TRBD1 (5 bases). Trimming took off 0 bases at V and 3 bases at J, with 17 bases between the two ends. Germline CDR1 GTSNPN, CDR2 SVGIG (reference sequence). There are 16 residues in the CDR3. The CDR3: CAWSVQVVQGYYGYTF. CDR3 DNA: TGTGCCTGGAGTGTACAGGTGGTGCAGGGCTACTATGGCTACACCTTC.

This clonotype was found many times. The V and J genes are TRBV6-1 and TRBJ2-7, with 10 bases matching TRBD1. Looked up from germline, CDR1 is MNHNS and CDR2 is SASEGT. This CDR3 contains 15 residues. J was trimmed by 2 bases and V by 7 bases; bases with no gene match: 8. CDR3 sequence (DNA): TGTGCCAGCAAATCCGGGACAGGGGTTCCCTACGAGCAGTACTTC. The encoded protein is CASKSGTGVPYEQYF.

This clonotype occurred many times. CDR3 sequence (DNA): TGTGCCAGCAGGCCCAGGGGATGGAGCACTGAAGCTTTCTTT. It yields the protein CASRPRGWSTEAFF. The chain combines TRBV6-1 with TRBJ1-1; tentatively, D is TRBD1 (6 bases). V shed 6 bases and J shed 4 bases, with 15 bases lying between them. The germline CDR1 and CDR2 sequences are MNHNS and SASEGT. The CDR3 loop spans 14 amino acids.

This clonotype was counted many times. The gene calls are TRBV6-1 and TRBJ1-5, with D tentatively TRBD1 (6 bases). V was clipped by 6 bases and J by 7 bases, with 16 bases between them. Germline lookup yields CDR1 MNHNS and CDR2 SASEGT. The CDR3 has 14 residues. Here the CDR3 DNA reads TGTGCCAGCAGCCGAACAGGGATCGGGCAGCCCCAGCATTTT. Protein: CASSRTGIGQPQHF.

In its sample, this clonotype was seen many times. This chain joins TRBV6-5 and TRBJ2-7; tentatively, D is TRBD1 (7 bases). CDR1 and CDR2 (germline): MNHEY, SVGAGI. This CDR3 is 13 amino acids long. The germline V and J ends were trimmed by 5 bases and 11 bases, with 19 bases remaining between them. This CDR3 reads CASSPSRQGEEYF. The CDR3, as DNA: TGTGCCAGCAGTCCTTCCCGCCAGGGGGAGGAGTACTTC.

The table lists this clonotype with many counts. An end of the junction does not agree with germline; a read error may underlie this. The chain joins TRBV6-5 to TRBJ2-5; 9 bases map to TRBD2. This CDR3 is built from 16 residues. Germline assignment: CDR1 MNHEY and CDR2 SVGAGI. CDR3 DNA: TGTGCCAGCAGTTACTCCATAGCGGGGGAGATAGAGGCCCAGTACTTC. This sequence encodes CASSYSIAGEIEAQYF.

J is TRBJ2-4 and V is TRBV7-3; a possible D gene is TRBD1 (6 bases). Trimming pared 1 base from V and 9 bases from J, leaving 10 bases between. This CDR3 region has 13 residues. CDR1 is SGHTA, CDR2 FQGTGA, per germline. CDR3 coding DNA: TGTGCCAGCAGCTTAAAGGGGGAAAGCATTCAGTACTTC. Its translation: CASSLKGESIQYF.